The rows below give T cell receptor beta chains drawn from one sample of a study of blood T cell repertoires in COVID-19. Sequenced by immunoSEQ multiplex PCR; TCRdb stores in-frame clones only, minus some. The sample lists 110,000 to 150,000 clones, 75% to 90% occurring once. Sequences were obtained from peripheral blood. The receptors were gathered from a man in his sixties with active or convalescent COVID-19. CDR3s leave out the opening cysteine and the closing phenylalanine or tryptophan.

>TRBV11-3|TRBJ2-2
ASSFSGKRNTGELF
>TRBV6-2/TRBV6-3|TRBJ1-2
ASSYSPTGPYGYT
>TRBV18|TRBJ2-7
ASSATGEGYEQY
>TRBV12-5|TRBJ2-5
ASGATGVETQY
>TRBV14|TRBJ1-1
ASSQARVTEAF
>TRBV6-5|TRBJ1-2
ASRETGGEGYT
>TRBV6-5|TRBJ2-3
ASSYTGGIDTQY
>TRBV5-1|TRBJ1-2
ASSLPVGPSEGWGYT
>TRBV30|TRBJ2-7
AWSESGSLEQY
>TRBV5-5|TRBJ1-5
ASSFVGPGNQPQH
>TRBV9|TRBJ2-7
ASSVASGTEQY
>TRBV9|TRBJ1-5
ASSSGHAAGQPQH
>TRBV7-2|TRBJ2-7
ASSFRGEQY
>TRBV11-3|TRBJ2-1
ASSLGGSSYNEQF
>TRBV2|TRBJ2-7
ASRFQTGYEQY
>TRBV27|TRBJ2-1
ASTAPGGSISYNEQF
>TRBV6-6|TRBJ1-1
ASSPGRSSLLNTEAF
>TRBV6-1|TRBJ2-3
ASSEDGRPADTQY
>TRBV6-6|TRBJ2-7
ASSPGTSGGLRGEQY
>TRBV2|TRBJ2-1
ASRKRLEQF
>TRBV5-1|TRBJ2-1
ASTLAGDDEQF
>TRBV10-3|TRBJ1-1
AIAAGGDTEAF
>TRBV5-1|TRBJ2-1
ASSLASGRTSNEQF
>TRBV9|TRBJ2-3
ASSVGLAGGGTDTQY
>TRBV5-1|TRBJ2-1
ASSPGTSGEQF
>TRBV3-1/TRBV3-2|TRBJ2-3
ASSHLRGTDTQY
>TRBV4-2|TRBJ1-1
ASSQEYGDIATEAF